This T cell receptor beta chain was captured in a study of CD8 T cells in ankylosing spondylitis. Study outcomes and limitations: Blood from ankylosing spondylitis patients appeared to carry a characteristic roughly eight-variant TCR beta motif.

Quantitative molecular-barcoded 5'-RACE generated the TCR beta libraries. TCRdb recomputed calls from the 5' RACE reads with MiXCR, one row per CDR3 protein. The data contain roughly 100,000 distinct CDR3 sequences, roughly 8.7% of them singletons. About this clonotype itself: Its antigen remains unknown.

The sequenced sample was blood, either unsorted or a sorted T cell fraction (not recorded which). The receptor was isolated from a male donor with ankylosing spondylitis or in good health (not recorded which).

CDR3 residues: CSATTPSDTQYF. Written as DNA, the CDR3 is TGCAGTGCTACTACCCCCTCGGATACGCAGTATTTT. This rearrangement joins TRBV20-1 to TRBJ2-3; D is unresolved. This CDR3 contains 12 residues. Germline V CDR1 and CDR2: DFQATT, SNEGSKA (reference sequence). The V gene lost 4 bases and the J gene lost 6 bases, with 11 bases spanning the gap.